This T cell receptor beta chain was profiled in a study of identical twins. With respect to this clonotype: The target antigen is unknown. One base away lies a much larger clone, so this may be a sequencing read error.

Trimming removed 1 base at V and 4 bases at J, with 10 bases between. Germline values: CDR1 DFQATT, CDR2 SNEGSKA (reference sequence). The CDR3 is made up of 13 amino acids. Study-wide results and limits: Surplus twin overlap in beta out-of-frame sequences was less pronounced. It was cross-sectional statistical analysis, not following the same donors, that the conclusions relied on. The more abundant beta clonotypes in cord blood had fewer insertions, and memory repertoires did not show this.

TCRdb called the 5' RACE reads again in MiXCR, with one record for every CDR3 protein. The sample lists approximately 670,000 distinct CDR3 sequences, less than 7% occurring once. The receptor comes from a young man in good health. The sample was naive T cells sorted from blood. The J gene is TRBJ1-1, the V gene TRBV20-1; D perhaps matches TRBD1 (5 bases). CDR3 loop: CSARVGGSTEAFF. CDR3 DNA: TGCAGTGCTAGAGTGGGGGGAAGCACTGAAGCTTTCTTT.